These T cell receptor beta chains were read from a single sample in a study of T-cell memory formation after mild COVID-19. TCRdb reanalysed the 5' RACE reads using MiXCR and keeps one entry per CDR3 protein. The sample yields 100,000 to 150,000 distinct CDR3 sequences, approximately 5.9% seen once. What was sequenced was PBMCs or a T cell subset sorted from them (not recorded which). The origin of the receptors is an adult woman who had mild COVID-19 (a few samples of this study predate the infection). Cell type and time point are not known. Each CDR3 is given with its conserved first and last residue. The D gene is left open where the match is weak. Clone size is shown for a subset of rows, as once, few, many or a class of expanded clone.

>TRBV29-1|few|TRBJ1-1|TRBD1
CSVRRGQGEAFF
TGCAGCGTACGACGGGGACAGGGAGAAGCTTTCTTT
>TRBV4-1|many|TRBJ1-2|.
CASSQAAAYYGYTF
TGCGCCAGCAGCCAAGCAGCAGCCTACTATGGCTACACCTTC
>TRBV12-3/TRBV12-4|.|TRBJ1-1|TRBD1
CASRSGQGAKNTEAFF
TGTGCCAGCAGATCCGGACAGGGGGCCAAGAACACTGAAGCTTTCTTT
>TRBV12-3/TRBV12-4|many|TRBJ1-1|.
CASRKEVEAFF
TGTGCCAGCAGAAAAGAAGTGGAAGCTTTCTTT
>TRBV20-1|many|TRBJ2-3|TRBD1
CSASGRTGPADTQYF
TGCAGTGCTAGTGGAAGGACAGGTCCGGCAGATACGCAGTATTTT
>TRBV5-5|.|TRBJ2-7|.
CASSLAVGEQYF
TGTGCCAGCAGCTTGGCCGTCGGGGAGCAGTACTTC
>TRBV6-2/TRBV6-3|few|TRBJ2-3|.
CASSYDWLAPIPEPTDTQYF
TGTGCCAGCAGTTACGATTGGCTAGCGCCAATCCCCGAACCGACAGATACGCAGTATTTT
>TRBV7-9|many|TRBJ2-7|.
CASSRDGYEQYF
TGTGCCAGCAGCCGGGACGGATACGAGCAGTACTTC
>TRBV9|.|TRBJ2-5|.
CASSVDAGRETQYF
TGTGCCAGCAGCGTAGACGCGGGGAGAGAGACCCAGTACTTC
>TRBV12-3/TRBV12-4|few|TRBJ2-7|TRBD1
CASSSIGTGGYEQYF
TGTGCCAGCAGTTCCATTGGGACAGGGGGCTACGAGCAGTACTTC
>TRBV6-2/TRBV6-3|many|TRBJ2-2|TRBD2
CASRLAGGTGELFF
TGTGCCAGCAGACTAGCGGGAGGCACCGGGGAGCTGTTTTTT
>TRBV27|few|TRBJ2-7|.
CASSIHRVSGEQYF
TGTGCCAGCAGTATCCACAGGGTTTCAGGCGAGCAGTACTTC
>TRBV19|.|TRBJ1-5|.
CASSIGQSGNQPQHF
TGTGCCAGTAGTATAGGTCAGTCCGGCAATCAGCCCCAGCATTTT
>TRBV5-1|many|TRBJ1-1|.
CASSLWGNTEAFF
TGTGCCAGCAGCTTGTGGGGGAACACTGAAGCTTTCTTT
>TRBV20-1|few|TRBJ1-3|.
CSALARGSGNTIYF
TGCAGTGCCCTAGCCCGGGGTTCTGGAAACACCATATATTTT
>TRBV20-1|many|TRBJ1-1|.
CSARDTGRGTEAFF
TGCAGTGCTAGAGATACAGGAAGGGGCACTGAAGCTTTCTTT
>TRBV18|few|TRBJ2-7|TRBD1
CASSLMTGSNDEQYF
TGTGCCAGCTCACTCATGACAGGGTCGAACGACGAGCAGTACTTC
>TRBV29-1|many|TRBJ1-1|TRBD1
CSARQGRTEAFF
TGCAGCGCCCGACAGGGGAGGACTGAAGCTTTCTTT
>TRBV27|.|TRBJ2-7|TRBD1
CASTRTGLYEQYF
TGTGCCAGCACCCGGACAGGTCTCTACGAGCAGTACTTC
>TRBV7-6|many|TRBJ2-3|.
CASSQEVRSYTDTQYF
TGTGCCAGCAGCCAAGAGGTTAGGTCATACACAGATACGCAGTATTTT
>TRBV4-3|many|TRBJ2-1|TRBD2
CASSQRAAGGKNEQFF
TGCGCCAGCAGCCAGAGAGCGGCGGGAGGCAAGAATGAGCAGTTCTTC
>TRBV20-1|few|TRBJ1-6|.
CSARDPRGNSPLHF
TGCAGTGCTAGAGATCCCAGGGGTAATTCACCCCTCCACTTT
>TRBV7-3|few|TRBJ1-1|.
CASSRQPDREAFF
TGTGCCAGCAGCCGCCAACCTGACAGAGAAGCTTTCTTT
>TRBV6-6|few|TRBJ1-2|TRBD1
CASSEQGGGYTF
TGTGCCAGCAGTGAACAGGGGGGTGGCTACACCTTC
>TRBV27|.|TRBJ2-7|.
CASSFSGVPTYEQYF
TGTGCCAGCAGTTTTTCGGGGGTTCCTACCTACGAGCAGTACTTC
>TRBV20-1|many|TRBJ1-1|.
CSATDGPAGTEAFF
TGCAGTGCTACGGATGGGCCCGCGGGCACTGAAGCTTTCTTT
>TRBV20-1|few|TRBJ2-7|TRBD1
CSVGRGRYEQYF
TGCAGTGTAGGTAGGGGGCGATACGAGCAGTACTTC
>TRBV5-1|.|TRBJ1-1|.
CASSLVLGGQATEAFF
TGCGCCAGCAGCTTGGTATTGGGGGGGCAGGCCACTGAAGCTTTCTTT
>TRBV29-1|.|TRBJ2-7|TRBD1
CSVSGTGALPYEQYF
TGCAGCGTATCCGGGACAGGGGCCCTACCCTACGAGCAGTACTTC
>TRBV5-1|many|TRBJ1-2|.
CASSLGRGAVYGYTF
TGCGCCAGCAGCTTGGGCAGGGGCGCGGTCTATGGCTACACCTTC
>TRBV3-1|many|TRBJ1-3|.
CASSQDGASGNTIYF
TGTGCCAGCAGCCAAGACGGGGCCTCTGGAAACACCATATATTTT
>TRBV12-3/TRBV12-4|few|TRBJ1-2|.
CASSLGGAEYGYTF
TGTGCCAGCAGTTTAGGGGGCGCGGAGTATGGCTACACCTTC
>TRBV7-9|.|TRBJ2-7|TRBD1
CASSRDRGFAYEQYF
TGTGCCAGCAGCCGAGACAGGGGCTTCGCCTACGAGCAGTACTTC
>TRBV10-3|many|TRBJ2-2|TRBD2
CAIKTGTSINTGELFF
TGTGCCATCAAGACCGGGACTAGCATCAACACCGGGGAGCTGTTTTTT
>TRBV5-1|.|TRBJ1-5|.
CASSLELNQPQHF
TGCGCCAGCAGCTTGGAATTAAATCAGCCCCAGCATTTT
>TRBV5-1|.|TRBJ1-2|.
CASSSLTYGYTF
TGCGCCAGCAGCTCCTTGACTTATGGCTACACCTTC
>TRBV20-1|few|TRBJ2-2|TRBD2
CSASDSGRFSTGELFF
TGCAGTGCTAGTGATAGCGGGAGGTTTAGCACCGGGGAGCTGTTTTTT
>TRBV10-3|many|TRBJ2-1|.
CAISESGGPNNEQFF
TGTGCCATCAGTGAGTCTGGGGGGCCAAACAATGAGCAGTTCTTC
>TRBV7-9|.|TRBJ2-5|TRBD2
CASSFRTSGRAQETQYF
TGTGCCAGCAGCTTCCGGACTAGCGGGAGGGCCCAAGAGACCCAGTACTTC
>TRBV12-3/TRBV12-4|many|TRBJ2-2|.
CASSSTGELFF
TGTGCCAGCAGTTCGACCGGGGAGCTGTTTTTT
>TRBV20-1|.|TRBJ2-3|.
CSAKTAGTDTQYF
TGCAGTGCCAAAACGGCGGGGACAGATACGCAGTATTTT
>TRBV7-2|.|TRBJ2-7|TRBD2
CASSPHSTSGGKTSYEQYF
TGTGCCAGCAGCCCCCACTCGACTAGCGGGGGGAAGACTTCCTACGAGCAGTACTTC
>TRBV18|many|TRBJ2-7|.
CASSPPQRNSYEQYF
TGTGCCAGCTCACCACCGCAGCGGAATTCCTACGAGCAGTACTTC
>TRBV3-1|few|TRBJ2-7|.
CASSQSAAEQYF
TGTGCCAGCAGCCAATCAGCGGCCGAGCAGTACTTC
>TRBV6-2/TRBV6-3|few|TRBJ2-1|.
CASSPSSGFSNEQFF
TGTGCCAGCAGTCCCAGTAGCGGATTTTCCAATGAGCAGTTCTTC
>TRBV12-3/TRBV12-4|.|TRBJ2-1|.
CASSREGSVGNEQFF
TGTGCCAGCAGCCGAGAGGGTAGCGTAGGCAATGAGCAGTTCTTC
>TRBV12-3/TRBV12-4|few|TRBJ2-1|.
CASRGSGDEQFF
TGTGCCAGCAGAGGATCGGGAGATGAGCAGTTCTTC
>TRBV29-1|.|TRBJ1-5|.
CSVEVNSNQPQHF
TGCAGCGTTGAAGTCAATAGCAATCAGCCCCAGCATTTT
>TRBV7-8|many|TRBJ2-7|.
CASSFIRDSYEQYF
TGTGCCAGCAGCTTCATTCGGGACTCCTACGAGCAGTACTTC
>TRBV7-9|few|TRBJ2-1|.
CASSSSGVGYNEQFF
TGTGCCAGCAGCTCTTCGGGAGTAGGGTACAATGAGCAGTTCTTC
>TRBV9|.|TRBJ2-5|TRBD2
CASSAGAGGPETQYF
TGTGCCAGCAGCGCCGGAGCGGGGGGGCCGGAGACCCAGTACTTC
>TRBV6-5|.|TRBJ1-6|.
CASSYGTFSYNSPLHF
TGTGCCAGCAGTTATGGGACCTTCTCCTATAATTCACCCCTCCACTTT
>TRBV3-1|few|TRBJ2-7|.
CASSQEVRGSSYEQYF
TGTGCCAGCAGCCAAGAAGTAAGGGGGAGCTCCTACGAGCAGTACTTC
>TRBV7-2|.|TRBJ2-3|.
CASSHPPGSGSTDTQYF
TGTGCCAGCAGCCACCCTCCGGGAAGCGGGAGCACAGATACGCAGTATTTT
>TRBV5-5|few|TRBJ2-7|.
CASSPQLRGYTYEQYF
TGTGCCAGCAGCCCGCAGCTTCGGGGGTACACCTACGAGCAGTACTTC
>TRBV6-6|many|TRBJ1-1|.
CASSRGRENTEAFF
TGTGCCAGCAGCCGGGGGCGCGAGAACACTGAAGCTTTCTTT
>TRBV10-3|few|TRBJ2-7|TRBD2
CAIGLAGTYEQYF
TGTGCCATCGGACTAGCGGGAACCTACGAGCAGTACTTC
>TRBV14|.|TRBJ2-3|TRBD2
CASSLSERAGGLGTDTQYF
TGTGCCAGCAGCCTTTCCGAAAGGGCGGGAGGTCTGGGCACAGATACGCAGTATTTT
>TRBV7-3|.|TRBJ1-1|.
CASSLTSQGEAFF
TGTGCCAGCAGCTTAACATCTCAGGGGGAAGCTTTCTTT
>TRBV20-1|.|TRBJ1-1|TRBD1
CSADRVEAFF
TGCAGTGCAGACAGGGTTGAAGCTTTCTTT